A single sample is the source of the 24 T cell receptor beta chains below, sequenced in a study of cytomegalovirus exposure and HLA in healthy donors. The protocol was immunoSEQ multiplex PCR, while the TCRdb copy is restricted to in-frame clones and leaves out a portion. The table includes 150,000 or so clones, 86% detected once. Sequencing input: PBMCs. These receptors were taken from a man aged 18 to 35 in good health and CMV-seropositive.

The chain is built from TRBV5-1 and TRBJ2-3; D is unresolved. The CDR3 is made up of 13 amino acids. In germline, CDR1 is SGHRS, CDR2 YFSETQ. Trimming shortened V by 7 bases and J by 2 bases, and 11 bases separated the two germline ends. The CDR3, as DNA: TGCGCCAGCCGAGGCCCAATCACAGATACGCAGTATTTT. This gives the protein CASRGPITDTQYF.

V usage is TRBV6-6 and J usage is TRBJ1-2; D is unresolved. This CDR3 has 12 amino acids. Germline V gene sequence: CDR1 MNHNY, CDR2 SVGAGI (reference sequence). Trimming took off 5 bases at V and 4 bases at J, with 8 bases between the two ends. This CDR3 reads CASSPTVYGYTF. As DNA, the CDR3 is TGTGCCAGCAGTCCCACAGTCTATGGCTACACCTTC.

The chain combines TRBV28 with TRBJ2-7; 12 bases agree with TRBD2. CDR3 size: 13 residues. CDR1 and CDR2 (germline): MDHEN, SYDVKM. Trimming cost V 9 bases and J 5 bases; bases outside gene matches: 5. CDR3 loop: CASETSGSNEQYF. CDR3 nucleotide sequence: TGTGCCAGTGAGACTAGCGGGAGCAACGAGCAGTACTTC.

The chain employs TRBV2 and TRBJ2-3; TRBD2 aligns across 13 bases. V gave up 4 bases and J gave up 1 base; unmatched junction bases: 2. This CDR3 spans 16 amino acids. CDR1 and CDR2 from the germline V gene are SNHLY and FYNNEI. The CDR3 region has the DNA TGTGCCAGCAGTGTCGGACTAGCGGGGGGCACAGATACGCAGTATTTT. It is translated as CASSVGLAGGTDTQYF.

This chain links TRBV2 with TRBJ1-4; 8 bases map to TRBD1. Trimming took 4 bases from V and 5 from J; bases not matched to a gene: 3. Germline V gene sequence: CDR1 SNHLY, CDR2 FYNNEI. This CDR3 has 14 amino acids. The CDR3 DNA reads TGTGCCAGCAGTGGACGACAGGGGAATGAAAAACTGTTTTTT. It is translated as CASSGRQGNEKLFF.

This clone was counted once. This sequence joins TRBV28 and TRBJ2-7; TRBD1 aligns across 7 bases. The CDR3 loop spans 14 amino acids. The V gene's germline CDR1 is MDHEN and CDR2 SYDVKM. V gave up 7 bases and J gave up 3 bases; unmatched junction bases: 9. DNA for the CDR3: TGTGCCAGCACCCTGGGCAGGGGGTTCTACGAGCAGTACTTC. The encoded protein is CASTLGRGFYEQYF. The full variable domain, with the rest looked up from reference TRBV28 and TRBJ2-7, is DVKVTQSSRYLVKRTGEKVFLECVQDMDHENMFWYRQDPGLGLRLIYFSYDVKMKEKGDIPEGYSVSREKKERFSLILESASTNQTSMYLCASTLGRGFYEQYFGPGTRLTVT.

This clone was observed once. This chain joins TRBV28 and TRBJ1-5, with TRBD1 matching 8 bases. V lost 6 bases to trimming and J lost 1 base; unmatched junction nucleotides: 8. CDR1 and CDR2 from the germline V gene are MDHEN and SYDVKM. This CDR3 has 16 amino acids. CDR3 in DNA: TGTGCCAGCAGACCGATACGACAGGGGAGCAATCAGCCCCAGCATTTT. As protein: CASRPIRQGSNQPQHF.

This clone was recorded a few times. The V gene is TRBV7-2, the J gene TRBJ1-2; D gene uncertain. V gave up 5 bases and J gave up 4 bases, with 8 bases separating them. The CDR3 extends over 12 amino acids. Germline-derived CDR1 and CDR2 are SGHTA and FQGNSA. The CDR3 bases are TGTGCCAGCAGCCCCCGGGGCTATGGCTACACCTTC. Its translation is CASSPRGYGYTF.

The DNA for the CDR3 is TGTGCCAGCAGCTTAGGGGGACTAGCGACCGAGCAGTACTTC. Residues: CASSLGGLATEQYF. The chain employs TRBV13 and TRBJ2-7; 10 positions match TRBD2. The CDR3 runs 14 residues. Unmatched junction bases numbered 2, after V lost 0 bases and J lost 6 bases. Per the germline V gene, CDR1 is PRHDT and CDR2 is FYEKMQ (reference sequence).

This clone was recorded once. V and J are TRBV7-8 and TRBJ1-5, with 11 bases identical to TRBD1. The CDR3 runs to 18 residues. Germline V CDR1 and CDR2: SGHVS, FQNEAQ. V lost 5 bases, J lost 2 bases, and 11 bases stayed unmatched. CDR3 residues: CASSPRTGGLIRNQPQHF. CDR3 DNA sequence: TGTGCCAGCAGCCCAAGGACAGGGGGCTTGATTCGCAATCAGCCCCAGCATTTT. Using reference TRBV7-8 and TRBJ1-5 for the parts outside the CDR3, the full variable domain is GAGVSQSPRYKVAKRGQDVALRCDPISGHVSLFWYQQALGQGPEFLTYFQNEAQLDKSGLPSDRFFAERPEGSVSTLKIQRTQQEDSAVYLCASSPRTGGLIRNQPQHFGDGTRLSIL.

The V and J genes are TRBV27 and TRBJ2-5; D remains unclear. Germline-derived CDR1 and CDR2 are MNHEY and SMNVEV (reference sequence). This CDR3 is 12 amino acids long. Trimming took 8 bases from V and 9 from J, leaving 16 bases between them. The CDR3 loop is CASRDFRWAQYF. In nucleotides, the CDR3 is TGTGCCAGCCGTGACTTTAGGTGGGCCCAGTACTTC.

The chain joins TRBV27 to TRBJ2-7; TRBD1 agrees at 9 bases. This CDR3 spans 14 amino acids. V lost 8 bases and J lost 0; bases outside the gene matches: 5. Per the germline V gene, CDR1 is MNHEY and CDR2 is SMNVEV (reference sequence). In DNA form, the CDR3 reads TGTGCCAGCGGGACAGGGCCGGGCTCCTACGAGCAGTACTTC. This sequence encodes CASGTGPGSYEQYF.

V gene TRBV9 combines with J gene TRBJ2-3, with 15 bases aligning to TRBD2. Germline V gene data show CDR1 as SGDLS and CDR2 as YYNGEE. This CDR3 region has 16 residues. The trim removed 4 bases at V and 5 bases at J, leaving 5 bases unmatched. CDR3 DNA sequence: TGTGCCAGCAGCCCCGGGACTAGCGGGGGGAAAGATACGCAGTATTTT. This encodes CASSPGTSGGKDTQYF.

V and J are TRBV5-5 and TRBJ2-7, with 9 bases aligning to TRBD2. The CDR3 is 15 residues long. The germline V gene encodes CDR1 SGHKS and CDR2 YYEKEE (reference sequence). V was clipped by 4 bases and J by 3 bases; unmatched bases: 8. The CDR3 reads CASSPQGSGSYEQYF. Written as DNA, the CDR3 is TGTGCCAGCAGCCCCCAGGGTAGCGGGAGCTACGAGCAGTACTTC.

The CDR3 sequence: CASSLGAGVGTEAFF. As DNA, the CDR3 is TGTGCCAGCAGTTTAGGGGCAGGGGTCGGGACTGAAGCTTTCTTT. V and J are TRBV27 and TRBJ1-1; D possibly corresponds to TRBD1 (6 bases). V lost 2 bases, J lost 5 bases, and 15 bases lay in between. The CDR3 covers 15 residues. The germline V gene encodes CDR1 MNHEY and CDR2 SMNVEV (reference sequence).

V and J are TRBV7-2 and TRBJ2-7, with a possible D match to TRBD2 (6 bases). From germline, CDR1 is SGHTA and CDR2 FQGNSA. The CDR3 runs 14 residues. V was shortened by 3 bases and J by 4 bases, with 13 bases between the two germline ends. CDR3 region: CASSFWGVLYEQYF. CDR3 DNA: TGTGCCAGCAGCTTTTGGGGGGTTCTGTACGAGCAGTACTTC.

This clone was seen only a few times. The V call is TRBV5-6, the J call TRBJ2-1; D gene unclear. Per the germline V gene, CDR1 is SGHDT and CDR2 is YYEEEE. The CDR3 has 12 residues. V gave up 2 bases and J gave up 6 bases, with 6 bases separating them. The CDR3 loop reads CASSFFLNEQFF. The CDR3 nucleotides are TGTGCCAGCAGCTTCTTCCTCAATGAGCAGTTCTTC.

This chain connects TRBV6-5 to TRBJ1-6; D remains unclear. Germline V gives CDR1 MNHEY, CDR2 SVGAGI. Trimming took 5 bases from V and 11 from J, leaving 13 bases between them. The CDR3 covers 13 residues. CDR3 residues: CASSDKPLPPLHF. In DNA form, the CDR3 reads TGTGCCAGCAGTGATAAGCCTCTTCCACCCCTCCACTTT.

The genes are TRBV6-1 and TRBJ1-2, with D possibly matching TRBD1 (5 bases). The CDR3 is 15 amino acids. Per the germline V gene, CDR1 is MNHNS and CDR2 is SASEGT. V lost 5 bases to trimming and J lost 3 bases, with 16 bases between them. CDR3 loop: CASSSGLANYYGYTF. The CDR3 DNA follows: TGTGCCAGCAGTTCGGGACTCGCTAACTACTATGGCTACACCTTC.

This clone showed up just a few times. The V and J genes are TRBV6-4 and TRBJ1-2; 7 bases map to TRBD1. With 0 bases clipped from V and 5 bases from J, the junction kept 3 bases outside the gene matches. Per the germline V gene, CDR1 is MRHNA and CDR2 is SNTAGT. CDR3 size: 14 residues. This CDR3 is CASSDSQGGYGYTF. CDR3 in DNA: TGTGCCAGCAGTGACTCGCAGGGGGGATATGGCTACACCTTC.

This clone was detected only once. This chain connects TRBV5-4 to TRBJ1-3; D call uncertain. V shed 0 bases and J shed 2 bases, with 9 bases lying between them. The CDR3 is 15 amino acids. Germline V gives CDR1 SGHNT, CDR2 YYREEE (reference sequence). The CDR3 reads CASSLDVQAGNTIYF. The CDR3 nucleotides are TGTGCCAGCAGCTTGGACGTCCAGGCTGGAAACACCATATATTTT.

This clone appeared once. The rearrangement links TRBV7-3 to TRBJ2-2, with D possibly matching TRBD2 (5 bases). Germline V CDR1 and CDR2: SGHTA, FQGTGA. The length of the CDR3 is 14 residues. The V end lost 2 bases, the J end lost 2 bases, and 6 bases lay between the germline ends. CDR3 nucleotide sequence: TGTGCCAGCAGCTTAGCGGGCAACACCGGGGAGCTGTTTTTT. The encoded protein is CASSLAGNTGELFF.

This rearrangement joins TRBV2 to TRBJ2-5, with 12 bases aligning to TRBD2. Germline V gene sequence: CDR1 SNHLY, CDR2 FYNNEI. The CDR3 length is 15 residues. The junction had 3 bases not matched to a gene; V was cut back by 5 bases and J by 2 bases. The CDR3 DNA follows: TGTGCCAGCAGTATACTAGCGGGGGGTCAAGAGACCCAGTACTTC. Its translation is CASSILAGGQETQYF.

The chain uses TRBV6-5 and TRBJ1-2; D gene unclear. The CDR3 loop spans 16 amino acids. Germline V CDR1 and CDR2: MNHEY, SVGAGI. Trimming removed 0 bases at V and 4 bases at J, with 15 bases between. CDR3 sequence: CASSYSYPASSYGYTF. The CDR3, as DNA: TGTGCCAGCAGTTACTCATATCCCGCCTCTAGCTATGGCTACACCTTC.